This is a list of T cell receptor beta chains from one sample in a study of Ad26.COV2.S vaccination and SARS-CoV-2 variants. The data were produced by immunoSEQ multiplex PCR, yet TCRdb's version contains in-frame clones alone and is incomplete. The repertoire consists of approximately 350,000 clones, with roughly 84% occurring once and the leading ten covering roughly 3.1%. The material was peripheral blood, obtained in a trial of Ad26.COV2.S vaccine versus placebo. These receptors all come from a person between 18 and 59 years old who received the Ad26.COV2.S COVID-19 vaccine or a placebo. The CDR3 runs from the conserved cysteine through the conserved F or W. Each record gives: V gene, J gene, clone size, D gene, CDR3 protein, CDR3 DNA. A D gene is named only where the DNA matches it firmly. Rows may omit the clone size; those that give it use once, few, many or a size class.

v_gene: TRBV7-2
j_gene: TRBJ1-1
abundance: .
d_gene: .
CDR3aa: CASSLERWRGIRSEAFF
CDR3nt: TGTGCCAGCAGCTTAGAACGGTGGCGGGGAATAAGATCTGAAGCTTTCTTT

v_gene: TRBV3-1/TRBV3-2
j_gene: TRBJ1-2
abundance: .
d_gene: TRBD1
CDR3aa: CASSQGQGNGYTF
CDR3nt: TGTGCCAGCAGCCAAGGACAGGGGAACGGCTACACCTTC

v_gene: TRBV9
j_gene: TRBJ1-1
abundance: once
d_gene: .
CDR3aa: CASSVGPNTEAFF
CDR3nt: TGTGCCAGCAGCGTAGGACCGAACACTGAAGCTTTCTTT

v_gene: TRBV7-9
j_gene: TRBJ2-1
abundance: .
d_gene: TRBD2
CDR3aa: CASSSGLVLSYNEQFF
CDR3nt: TGTGCCAGCAGCTCAGGACTAGTCTTGAGTTACAATGAGCAGTTCTTC

v_gene: TRBV6-2/TRBV6-3
j_gene: TRBJ2-7
abundance: .
d_gene: TRBD1
CDR3aa: CASSYSLETGGYEQYF
CDR3nt: TGTGCCAGCAGTTACAGCTTGGAGACAGGGGGATACGAGCAGTACTTC

v_gene: TRBV5-1
j_gene: TRBJ1-1
abundance: .
d_gene: .
CDR3aa: CASSFLNTPTSPRNTEAFF
CDR3nt: TGCGCCAGCAGCTTCCTTAACACCCCGACCAGCCCACGGAACACTGAAGCTTTCTTT

v_gene: TRBV30
j_gene: TRBJ2-2
abundance: .
d_gene: TRBD1
CDR3aa: CAFHKTGGDTGELFF
CDR3nt: TGTGCCTTCCACAAGACAGGGGGGGACACCGGGGAGCTGTTTTTT

v_gene: TRBV18
j_gene: TRBJ1-3
abundance: few
d_gene: .
CDR3aa: CASSPTPIGNTIYF
CDR3nt: TGTGCCAGCTCACCGACCCCTATTGGAAACACCATATATTTT

v_gene: TRBV19
j_gene: TRBJ1-5
abundance: .
d_gene: TRBD1
CDR3aa: CASRGTGGQPQHF
CDR3nt: TGTGCCAGTAGGGGGACAGGGGGTCAGCCCCAGCATTTT

v_gene: TRBV11-1
j_gene: TRBJ2-7
abundance: .
d_gene: TRBD1
CDR3aa: CASSPNGDRVYEQYF
CDR3nt: TGTGCCAGCAGCCCAAATGGGGACAGGGTCTACGAGCAGTACTTC

v_gene: TRBV7-6
j_gene: TRBJ2-7
abundance: .
d_gene: TRBD1
CDR3aa: CASSPRGQPYEQYF
CDR3nt: TGTGCCAGCAGCCCCAGGGGACAGCCGTACGAGCAGTACTTC

v_gene: TRBV6-6
j_gene: TRBJ2-5
abundance: once
d_gene: TRBD1
CDR3aa: CASSYQDRVQETQYF
CDR3nt: TGTGCCAGCAGTTACCAGGACAGGGTCCAAGAGACCCAGTACTTC

v_gene: TRBV3-1/TRBV3-2
j_gene: TRBJ2-1
abundance: .
d_gene: .
CDR3aa: CASSRGVSYNEQFF
CDR3nt: TGTGCCAGCAGCCGAGGAGTCTCCTACAATGAGCAGTTCTTC

v_gene: TRBV4-1
j_gene: TRBJ1-4
abundance: .
d_gene: .
CDR3aa: CASSQDQDPLGEKLFF
CDR3nt: TGCGCCAGCAGCCAAGATCAGGACCCCTTGGGTGAAAAACTGTTTTTT

v_gene: TRBV10-2
j_gene: TRBJ2-1
abundance: .
d_gene: TRBD2
CDR3aa: CASRERGTYNEQFF
CDR3nt: TGCGCCAGCAGGGAGCGGGGGACCTACAATGAGCAGTTCTTC

v_gene: TRBV10-3
j_gene: TRBJ1-3
abundance: .
d_gene: .
CDR3aa: CAIRTFTGSSGNTIYF
CDR3nt: TGTGCCATCAGGACCTTCACAGGGAGCTCTGGAAACACCATATATTTT

v_gene: TRBV27
j_gene: TRBJ2-7
abundance: .
d_gene: .
CDR3aa: CASSSTGTYEQYF
CDR3nt: TGTGCCAGCAGCTCTACAGGGACCTACGAGCAGTACTTC

v_gene: TRBV27
j_gene: TRBJ2-7
abundance: .
d_gene: .
CDR3aa: CASSTDAGVSYEQYF
CDR3nt: TGTGCCAGCAGTACGGACGCAGGGGTCTCCTACGAGCAGTACTTC

v_gene: TRBV5-1
j_gene: TRBJ1-2
abundance: .
d_gene: .
CDR3aa: CASSLGGGYTF
CDR3nt: TGCGCCAGCAGCTTGGGGGGCGGCTACACCTTC

v_gene: TRBV9
j_gene: TRBJ2-7
abundance: .
d_gene: TRBD1
CDR3aa: CASSVEGTGFYEQYF
CDR3nt: TGTGCCAGCAGCGTAGAGGGGACAGGGTTCTACGAGCAGTACTTC

v_gene: TRBV7-9
j_gene: TRBJ2-7
abundance: .
d_gene: TRBD2
CDR3aa: CASSSPLAGEPYEQYF
CDR3nt: TGTGCCAGCAGCTCCCCCCTAGCGGGGGAGCCCTACGAGCAGTACTTC

v_gene: TRBV13
j_gene: TRBJ2-5
abundance: .
d_gene: TRBD1
CDR3aa: CASSSRQGPDQETQYF
CDR3nt: TGTGCCAGCAGCTCAAGACAGGGCCCGGACCAAGAGACCCAGTACTTC

v_gene: TRBV7-2
j_gene: TRBJ2-7
abundance: .
d_gene: .
CDR3aa: CASSLEGFDYEQYF
CDR3nt: TGTGCCAGCAGCCTCGAAGGGTTTGACTACGAGCAGTACTTC

v_gene: TRBV4-2
j_gene: TRBJ2-1
abundance: .
d_gene: .
CDR3aa: CASSQDRSPYNEQFF
CDR3nt: TGTGCCAGCAGCCAAGATCGGAGCCCTTACAATGAGCAGTTCTTC

v_gene: TRBV5-5
j_gene: TRBJ1-1
abundance: .
d_gene: .
CDR3aa: CASSLVDPEAFF
CDR3nt: TGTGCCAGCAGCTTAGTGGACCCTGAAGCTTTCTTT

v_gene: TRBV15
j_gene: TRBJ1-1
abundance: once
d_gene: .
CDR3aa: CATQKTAMNTEAFF
CDR3nt: TGTGCCACCCAAAAGACAGCTATGAACACTGAAGCTTTCTTT

v_gene: TRBV20-1
j_gene: TRBJ1-2
abundance: .
d_gene: .
CDR3aa: CSASPDYTF
CDR3nt: TGCAGTGCCAGCCCCGACTACACCTTC

v_gene: TRBV6-5
j_gene: TRBJ1-1
abundance: .
d_gene: .
CDR3aa: CASSPSMNTEAFF
CDR3nt: TGTGCCAGCAGTCCATCGATGAACACTGAAGCTTTCTTT

v_gene: TRBV4-1
j_gene: TRBJ1-2
abundance: .
d_gene: TRBD1
CDR3aa: CASSPPGTAYGYTF
CDR3nt: TGCGCCAGCAGCCCCCCTGGGACAGCCTATGGCTACACCTTC

v_gene: TRBV18
j_gene: TRBJ1-5
abundance: .
d_gene: .
CDR3aa: CASSSSGGINQPQHF
CDR3nt: TGTGCCAGCTCATCCAGCGGGGGGATTAATCAGCCCCAGCATTTT

v_gene: TRBV19
j_gene: TRBJ1-2
abundance: .
d_gene: .
CDR3aa: CASSIVDAIYGYTF
CDR3nt: TGTGCCAGTAGTATAGTCGACGCAATCTATGGCTACACCTTC

v_gene: TRBV6-6
j_gene: TRBJ1-4
abundance: .
d_gene: .
CDR3aa: CASSLAHQGPGEKLFF
CDR3nt: TGTGCCAGCAGTTTGGCCCATCAGGGGCCGGGGGAAAAACTGTTTTTT

v_gene: TRBV5-1
j_gene: TRBJ1-1
abundance: .
d_gene: .
CDR3aa: CASSLVWNTEAFF
CDR3nt: TGCGCCAGCAGCTTGGTTTGGAACACTGAAGCTTTCTTT

v_gene: TRBV7-6
j_gene: TRBJ2-7
abundance: .
d_gene: .
CDR3aa: CASSADLASGYEQYF
CDR3nt: TGTGCCAGCAGCGCCGACTTAGCAAGTGGCTACGAGCAGTACTTC

v_gene: TRBV5-1
j_gene: TRBJ2-2
abundance: .
d_gene: TRBD1
CDR3aa: CASSLAPAGPGGTGELFF
CDR3nt: TGCGCCAGCAGCTTGGCCCCCGCAGGTCCAGGGGGCACCGGGGAGCTGTTTTTT

v_gene: TRBV4-2
j_gene: TRBJ1-6
abundance: .
d_gene: .
CDR3aa: CASSPGQSSYNSPLHF
CDR3nt: TGTGCCAGCAGCCCCGGACAGAGCTCCTATAATTCACCCCTCCACTTT

v_gene: TRBV9
j_gene: TRBJ2-3
abundance: .
d_gene: TRBD1
CDR3aa: CASSVGYRGVLRWPDTQYF
CDR3nt: TGTGCCAGCAGCGTAGGTTACAGGGGGGTCCTGAGGTGGCCAGATACGCAGTATTTT

v_gene: TRBV5-6
j_gene: TRBJ2-3
abundance: .
d_gene: TRBD2
CDR3aa: CASRITSGSTDTQYF
CDR3nt: TGTGCCAGCAGAATAACTAGCGGAAGCACAGATACGCAGTATTTT

v_gene: TRBV7-6
j_gene: TRBJ2-7
abundance: .
d_gene: .
CDR3aa: CASSPPGDYEQYF
CDR3nt: TGTGCCAGCAGCCCCCCAGGTGATTACGAGCAGTACTTC